The 27 T cell receptor beta chains reported below all come from one sample, sequenced in a study of blood T cell repertoires in COVID-19. Only in-frame clones appear in the TCRdb table, and some are missing; sequencing was by immunoSEQ multiplex PCR. The sample records some 170,000 clones, about 80% being singletons. Sequences were obtained from peripheral blood. These receptors all stem from a woman at least 80 years old with acute or convalescent COVID-19.

This clone was seen a single time. The chain has TRBV14 and TRBJ2-1; 9 bases fit TRBD2. The CDR3 extends over 13 amino acids. Germline CDR1 reads SGHDN; CDR2 reads FVKESK. V dropped 4 bases and J dropped 7; count of bases not matched to a gene: 2. CDR3 sequence (DNA): TGTGCCAGCAGCCTCCTAGCGGGGAATGAGCAGTTCTTC. Translating gives CASSLLAGNEQFF.

This chain uses TRBV7-9 with TRBJ1-6; no definite D call. Germline V CDR1 and CDR2: SEHNR, FQNEAQ (reference sequence). CDR3 size: 14 residues. Trimming pared 3 bases from V and 9 bases from J, leaving 12 bases between. The CDR3 loop reads CASSLNQAGSPLHF. CDR3 nucleotides: TGTGCCAGCAGCTTGAACCAGGCCGGTTCACCCCTCCACTTT.

The rearrangement links TRBV7-2 to TRBJ2-1; a possible D gene is TRBD1 (5 bases). In germline, CDR1 is SGHTA, CDR2 FQGNSA. Trimming removed 5 bases from V and 7 bases from J, with 24 bases in between. The CDR3 covers 17 residues. CDR3 coding DNA: TGTGCCAGCAGCCCTCGACAGACGCAAGCTATTGGAAATGAGCAGTTCTTC. Encoded protein: CASSPRQTQAIGNEQFF.

The V gene is TRBV18, the J gene TRBJ2-7, with TRBD1 matching over 10 bases. CDR3 length equals 15 residues. Germline CDR1 KGHSH, CDR2 LQKENI. The junction had 8 bases not matched to a gene; V was cut back by 4 bases and J by 5 bases. The CDR3 DNA sequence: TGTGCCAGCTCACTGAGACAGGGGGCGTTCGACGAGCAGTACTTC. It specifies CASSLRQGAFDEQYF.

This chain links TRBV19 with TRBJ2-2, with 11 positions matching TRBD2. Trimming removed 5 bases from V and 5 bases from J; junction bases left unmatched: 7. The germline V gene has CDR1 LNHDA and CDR2 SQIVND (reference sequence). CDR3 length equals 16 residues. The DNA of the CDR3 is TGTGCCAGTAGTCGGGCCGGGACTAGCGGAACCGGGGAGCTGTTTTTT. This gives the protein CASSRAGTSGTGELFF.

The chain links TRBV7-2 to TRBJ1-4; TRBD1 matches at 9 bases. This CDR3 is 15 amino acids long. CDR1 is SGHTA and CDR2 is FQGNSA in the germline V gene. V was pared by 2 bases and J by 5 bases, with 3 bases of the junction left unmatched. In nucleotides, the CDR3 is TGTGCCAGCAGCTTATTAGGGACAGGGAATGAAAAACTGTTTTTT. This gives the protein CASSLLGTGNEKLFF.

The chain employs TRBV2 and TRBJ1-6; no definite D call. Looked up from germline, CDR1 is SNHLY and CDR2 is FYNNEI. The CDR3 length is 13 residues. Trimming stripped 10 bases from V and 4 bases from J, with 11 bases between. CDR3: CATLLTYNSPLHF. CDR3 coding DNA: TGTGCCACATTGTTAACTTATAATTCACCCCTCCACTTT.

The V call is TRBV2, the J call TRBJ1-3, with TRBD1 matching over 9 bases. CDR1 and CDR2 from the germline V gene are SNHLY and FYNNEI. Trimming at V came to 6 bases and at J to 2 bases, leaving 5 bases not matched to a gene. CDR3 length: 15 amino acids. In DNA, the CDR3 is TGTGCCAGCAGCGATACAGGGGGCGCTGGAAACACCATATATTTT. Protein product: CASSDTGGAGNTIYF.

The genes are TRBV5-4 and TRBJ1-3; D is unclear. The CDR3 length is 13 residues. Trimming took off 4 bases at V and 1 base at J, with 6 bases between the two ends. Germline lookup yields CDR1 SGHNT and CDR2 YYREEE (reference sequence). The CDR3 DNA follows: TGTGCCAGCAGCCTCCCTTCTGGAAACACCATATATTTT. This translates into CASSLPSGNTIYF.

The chain has TRBV5-1 and TRBJ2-5, with 11 bases that match TRBD1. Trimming at V came to 3 bases and at J to 5 bases, leaving 9 bases not matched to a gene. This CDR3 has 16 amino acids. Looked up from germline, CDR1 is SGHRS and CDR2 is YFSETQ. CDR3 amino acids: CASSWTDRGPVETQYF. In DNA form, the CDR3 reads TGCGCCAGCAGCTGGACGGACAGGGGGCCTGTGGAGACCCAGTACTTC.

The chain combines TRBV5-8 with TRBJ2-3; weak D call: TRBD1 (5 bases). The CDR3 runs to 18 residues. The V gene lost 4 bases and the J gene lost 1 base, with 22 bases spanning the gap. Germline-derived CDR1 and CDR2 are SGHTS and YDEGEE. CDR3: CASSLTTQGRSRTDTQYF. The DNA of the CDR3 is TGTGCCAGCAGCCTTACCACCCAGGGCCGCTCCCGCACAGATACGCAGTATTTT.

This CDR3 is CASSRRGQGAIGELFF. In nucleotides, the CDR3 is TGTGCCAGCAGCCGCCGGGGACAGGGGGCTATCGGGGAGCTGTTTTTT. The J gene is TRBJ2-2, the V gene TRBV7-6; TRBD1 matches 12 bases. J gave up 7 bases and V 5 bases, and 8 bases lay outside the gene matches. The germline V gene has CDR1 SGHVS and CDR2 FNYEAQ. The length of the CDR3 is 16 residues.

The gene calls are TRBV19 and TRBJ2-3, with D perhaps matching TRBD1 (6 bases). The CDR3 runs to 15 residues. Trimming stripped 1 base from V and 2 bases from J, with 10 bases between. CDR1 LNHDA and CDR2 SQIVND come from the germline V gene (reference sequence). CDR3 DNA: TGTGCCAGTAGTATAGGGACAGCGGCCACAGATACGCAGTATTTT. It encodes CASSIGTAATDTQYF.

The gene calls are TRBV7-9 and TRBJ2-1, with D perhaps matching TRBD1 (5 bases). The ends were cut back, 5 bases at V and 3 bases at J, with 14 bases in the middle. Germline-derived CDR1 and CDR2 are SEHNR and FQNEAQ (reference sequence). The CDR3 has 15 amino acids. The CDR3 is CASSRNGQNYNEQFF. CDR3 coding DNA: TGTGCCAGCAGCCGAAACGGACAAAACTACAATGAGCAGTTCTTC.

The chain joins TRBV5-1 to TRBJ1-4; maybe TRBD1 (6 bases). Trimming took 4 bases from V and 3 from J, leaving 13 bases between them. The V gene's germline CDR1 is SGHRS and CDR2 YFSETQ. The CDR3 is made up of 15 amino acids. The chain's CDR3 is CASSPQGISNEKLFF. The CDR3 nucleotides are TGCGCCAGCAGCCCCCAGGGGATATCTAATGAAAAACTGTTTTTT.

The chain joins TRBV30 to TRBJ1-2; 8 nucleotides align to TRBD1. This CDR3 has 14 amino acids. V lost 2 bases, J lost 10 bases, and 12 bases stayed unmatched. Germline loops: CDR1 GTSNPN, CDR2 SVGIG (reference sequence). In DNA form, the CDR3 reads TGTGCCTGGAGTCGCTCTACCACGACAGGGGACTACACCTTC. Translated: CAWSRSTTTGDYTF.

The chain links TRBV9 to TRBJ2-2; possibly TRBD2 for D (6 bases). Germline lookup yields CDR1 SGDLS and CDR2 YYNGEE. The CDR3 consists of 17 residues. Trimming removed 1 base from V and 1 base from J, with 14 bases in between. CDR3 nucleotide sequence: TGTGCCAGCAGCGTACTCCCGGGCGGGGAGAACACCGGGGAGCTGTTTTTT. Translating it yields CASSVLPGGENTGELFF. Looking up the rest from reference TRBV9 and TRBJ2-2 gives the full variable domain: DSGVTQTPKHLITATGQRVTLRCSPRSGDLSVYWYQQSLDQGLQFLIQYYNGEERAKGNILERFSAQQFPDLHSELNLSSLELGDSALYFCASSVLPGGENTGELFFGEGSRLTVL.

The chain is built from TRBV30 and TRBJ2-3; D is uncertain. Per the germline V gene, CDR1 is GTSNPN and CDR2 is SVGIG (reference sequence). The CDR3 covers 14 residues. V lost 6 bases, J lost 4 bases, and 17 bases lay in between. The CDR3: CACPTTRSADTQYF. CDR3 in DNA: TGTGCCTGCCCCACCACCCGGAGCGCAGATACGCAGTATTTT.

The V call is TRBV9, the J call TRBJ2-7, with 12 bases lining up with TRBD1. The germline V gene has CDR1 SGDLS and CDR2 YYNGEE. The length of the CDR3 is 16 residues. The junction had 6 bases not matched to a gene; V was cut back by 0 bases and J by 5 bases. The CDR3, as DNA: TGTGCCAGCAGCGTAGCGCCGGGACAGGGGGCTCACGAGCAGTACTTC. This encodes CASSVAPGQGAHEQYF. Supplemented by reference TRBV9 and TRBJ2-7, the full variable domain reads DSGVTQTPKHLITATGQRVTLRCSPRSGDLSVYWYQQSLDQGLQFLIQYYNGEERAKGNILERFSAQQFPDLHSELNLSSLELGDSALYFCASSVAPGQGAHEQYFGPGTRLTVT.

This chain joins TRBV28 and TRBJ2-2, with TRBD2 matching over 14 bases. The germline V gene encodes CDR1 MDHEN and CDR2 SYDVKM. After removal of 6 bases from V and 5 bases from J, the junction contained 11 bases not matched to a gene. The CDR3 contains 18 residues. The DNA for the CDR3 is TGTGCCAGCAGAGGACTAGCGGGAGGCCGAACGCGGACCGGGGAGCTGTTTTTT. Residues: CASRGLAGGRTRTGELFF.

The chain combines TRBV9 with TRBJ2-7, with 7 bases identical to TRBD1. The CDR3 runs to 16 residues. V was clipped by 4 bases and J by 1 base; unmatched bases: 11. Germline-derived CDR1 and CDR2 are SGDLS and YYNGEE. Here the CDR3 reads CASSTGGQAFSYEQYF. The CDR3 DNA sequence: TGTGCCAGCAGCACAGGCGGACAGGCCTTTTCCTACGAGCAGTACTTC.

The chain combines TRBV27 with TRBJ2-7, with TRBD2 identical over 12 bases. In germline, CDR1 is MNHEY, CDR2 SMNVEV (reference sequence). There are 15 residues in the CDR3. Trimming at V came to 5 bases and at J to 6 bases, leaving 8 bases not matched to a gene. The CDR3 sequence: CASSKLAGGGTEQYF. In nucleotides, the CDR3 is TGTGCCAGCAGTAAACTAGCGGGAGGAGGTACCGAGCAGTACTTC.

CDR3 nucleotide sequence: TGTGCCAGCAGTCCCAGACAGGGGGCTGGAGGAAACACCATATATTTT. Amino acids: CASSPRQGAGGNTIYF. The chain links TRBV27 to TRBJ1-3; 10 bases line up with TRBD1. The CDR3 spans 16 residues. Germline V CDR1 and CDR2: MNHEY, SMNVEV (reference sequence). J was trimmed by 4 bases and V by 5 bases; bases with no gene match: 8.

The table lists this clone with a few counts. The rearrangement links TRBV5-6 to TRBJ2-3, with no clear D. This CDR3 contains 13 residues. The germline V gene has CDR1 SGHDT and CDR2 YYEEEE. V shed 2 bases and J shed 4 bases, with 8 bases lying between them. This CDR3 reads CASSLPVADTQYF. The DNA of the CDR3 is TGTGCCAGCAGCTTACCCGTAGCAGATACGCAGTATTTT.

V is TRBV4-1 and J is TRBJ2-2; D uncertain. Germline V gene lookup returns CDR1 MGHRA and CDR2 YSYEKL. This CDR3 has 15 residues. V was cut by 3 bases and J by 2 bases, with 10 bases left in between. CDR3 bases: TGCGCCAGCAGCCAGGGCGACCGAAACACCGGGGAGCTGTTTTTT. Translation: CASSQGDRNTGELFF.

The chain is built from TRBV9 and TRBJ2-1; 7 positions agree with TRBD2. Germline values: CDR1 SGDLS, CDR2 YYNGEE. J lost 4 bases, V lost 2 bases, and 3 bases had no gene match. CDR3 length: 14 amino acids. CDR3 residues: CASSVQRGYNEQFF. The CDR3 bases are TGTGCCAGCAGCGTCCAGCGGGGATACAATGAGCAGTTCTTC.

The chain uses TRBV6-5 and TRBJ2-6, with 8 positions matching TRBD1. Germline V lookup: CDR1 MNHEY, CDR2 SVGAGI. The CDR3 loop spans 15 amino acids. Losses at the gene ends were 8 bases for V and 2 bases for J; bases not matched to a gene: 5. The CDR3 sequence: CASVLDRAGANVLTF. CDR3 sequence (DNA): TGTGCCAGCGTCTTGGACAGGGCTGGGGCCAACGTCCTGACTTTC.